This TCR beta chain was obtained from a study of regulatory T cells in long-lasting Graves disease. In building TCR beta libraries, iRepertoire HTBI primers were used together with Arm-PCR of CDR3 regions. A single record per CDR3 protein comes from TCRdb applying MiXCR to the multiplex PCR reads. In the table there are about 380,000 distinct CDR3 sequences, 15% to 19% of which are singletons. The sample's time point: newly diagnosed GD, antithyroid drugs for less than 3 months. Isolated PBMC RNA provided the starting material for the TCR library. The sample consisted of peripheral blood mononuclear cells (PBMCs), taken at new diagnosis, from a patient treated with antithyroid drugs. The TCR originated in a female donor with Graves disease.

In DNA, the CDR3 is TGTGCCAGCAATGACAGGGGGCAAGAGACCCAGTACTTC. This translates into CASNDRGQETQYF. V usage is TRBV28 and J usage is TRBJ2-5, with 9 positions matching TRBD1. V trimming: 7 bases; J trimming: 2 bases; junction bases outside the gene matches: 2. The CDR3 covers 13 residues. From germline, CDR1 is MDHEN and CDR2 SYDVKM.